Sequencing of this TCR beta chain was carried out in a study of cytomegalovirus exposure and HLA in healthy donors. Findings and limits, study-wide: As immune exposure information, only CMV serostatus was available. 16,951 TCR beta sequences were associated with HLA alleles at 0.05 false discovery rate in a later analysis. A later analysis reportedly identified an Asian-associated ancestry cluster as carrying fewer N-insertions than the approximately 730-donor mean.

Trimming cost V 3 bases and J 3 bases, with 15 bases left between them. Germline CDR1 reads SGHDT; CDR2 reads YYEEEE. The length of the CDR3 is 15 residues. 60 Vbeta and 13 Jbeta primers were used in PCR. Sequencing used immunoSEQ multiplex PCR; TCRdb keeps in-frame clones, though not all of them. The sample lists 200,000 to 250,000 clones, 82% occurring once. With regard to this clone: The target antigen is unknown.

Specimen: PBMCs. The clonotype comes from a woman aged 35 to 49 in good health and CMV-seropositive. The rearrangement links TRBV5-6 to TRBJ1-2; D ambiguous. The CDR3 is CASSSKSSTYYGYTF. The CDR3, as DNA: TGTGCCAGCAGCTCTAAGAGTAGCACCTACTATGGCTACACCTTC.